These T cell receptor beta chains were read from a single sample in a study of beta chain features in type 1 diabetes. Only in-frame clones appear in the TCRdb table, and some are missing; sequencing was by immunoSEQ multiplex PCR. The sample carries under 300,000 clones, 8% recorded once. Specimen: central memory CD4+ T cells from blood. Every receptor here comes from a woman younger than 35 in good health. CDR3s include the opening cysteine and the closing phenylalanine or tryptophan. The order of the fields is J gene, V gene, D gene, clone size, CDR3 DNA, CDR3 protein. D genes are given only for firm matches. Clone size is given for some rows only: seen once, a few or many times, or a class if the clone is expanded.

TRBJ2-1,TRBV29-1,.,many,TGCAGGCCGCCCGGGTATAATGAGCAGTTCTTC,CRPPGYNEQFF
TRBJ1-6,TRBV7-2,.,few,TGTGCCAGCAGAGCCGGGACAACAAATTCACCCCTCCACTTT,CASRAGTTNSPLHF
TRBJ2-3,TRBV5-6,TRBD1,few,TGTGCCAGCAGCTTGGTTACAGGGGCAGATACGCAGTATTTT,CASSLVTGADTQYF
TRBJ2-3,TRBV4-2,.,.,TGTGCCAGCAGCCTGGGACTCTCGAAAGATACGCAGTATTTT,CASSLGLSKDTQYF
TRBJ2-5,TRBV27,.,.,TGTGCCAGCAGTTTTACCCCAGGGAAGGGGGAGACCCAGTACTTC,CASSFTPGKGETQYF
TRBJ2-7,TRBV7-8,.,few,TGTGCCAGCAGCTTAGCGGGCGGCGTTCCCTCCTACGAGCAGTACTTC,CASSLAGGVPSYEQYF
TRBJ2-1,TRBV5-4,.,many,TGTGCCAGCAGCTCGGGACCGATGCAGTTCTTC,CASSSGPMQFF
TRBJ1-2,TRBV5-8,.,few,TGTGCCAGCAGCGCCCCGACAGGCGGGGACTTATATGGCTACACCTTC,CASSAPTGGDLYGYTF
TRBJ2-5,TRBV18,.,few,TGTGCCAGCTCACCTCCCGGGACGATGGAGACCCAGTACTTC,CASSPPGTMETQYF
TRBJ1-5,TRBV4-1,TRBD1,few,TGCGCCAGCAGCCCGGGACAGGGGAGTGGAAGCAATCAGCCCCAGCATTTT,CASSPGQGSGSNQPQHF
TRBJ1-1,TRBV11-2,TRBD1,.,TGTGCCAGCAGCTTAGTCGATTTGAGGGGGCGATCTGAAGCTTTCTTT,CASSLVDLRGRSEAFF
TRBJ2-1,TRBV7-9,TRBD1,many,TGTGCCAGCAGCTTAGATATACAGGGGGAGCCCTTCTTC,CASSLDIQGEPFF
TRBJ2-3,TRBV19,TRBD2,few,TGTGCCAGTACCCGGACTAGCGGGGGCCCCACAGATACGCAGTATTTT,CASTRTSGGPTDTQYF
TRBJ2-5,TRBV6-5,TRBD2,.,TGTGCCAGCAGTCTTAGCGGGAGGACCACGACCCAGTACTTC,CASSLSGRTTTQYF
TRBJ2-7,TRBV30,.,few,TGTGCCTGCAATCGAGCGTCTCGGATTCTTTACGAGCAGTACTTC,CACNRASRILYEQYF
TRBJ2-5,TRBV2,TRBD1,.,TGTGCCAGCAGTGGAGACAGGGGATTTGAGACCCAGTACTTC,CASSGDRGFETQYF
TRBJ2-5,TRBV7-3,TRBD2,few,TGTGCCAGCAGCTTAGCCACTAGCGGGAGAGGGACCCAGTACTTC,CASSLATSGRGTQYF
TRBJ2-2,TRBV2,.,few,TGTGCCAGCAGTGAGTGGCTAGCGAGGACCGGGGAGCTGTTTTTT,CASSEWLARTGELFF
TRBJ1-5,TRBV10-3,TRBD1,.,TGTGCCATCAGTGAGGGGACAGGGACCCAGCCCCAGCATTTT,CAISEGTGTQPQHF
TRBJ2-7,TRBV15,.,.,TGTGCCACCAGCAGCAGGGTCACGGGTGAGCAGTACTTC,CATSSRVTGEQYF
TRBJ2-3,TRBV7-9,.,.,TGTGCCAGCGGGCAGGGGTCCACAGATACGCAGTATTTT,CASGQGSTDTQYF
TRBJ2-5,TRBV15,.,few,TGTGCCACCAGCAGAAACAGCGGCGGCACCTATAGAAGAGAGACCCAGTACTTC,CATSRNSGGTYRRETQYF
TRBJ2-3,TRBV11-3,.,.,TGTGCCAGCAGTCTGGACGGGACTAGCACAGATACGCAGTATTTT,CASSLDGTSTDTQYF
TRBJ1-5,TRBV15,.,.,TGTGCCACCAGCAGAGGGGACTTAAATCAGCCCCAGCATTTT,CATSRGDLNQPQHF
TRBJ1-5,TRBV6-5,TRBD1,.,TGTGCCAGCAGTTCGAGGGGGCATCAGCCCCAGCATTTT,CASSSRGHQPQHF
TRBJ2-5,TRBV7-2,.,.,TGTGCCAGCAGCTTAACCCCCGACAGTCTCGAGACCCAGTACTTC,CASSLTPDSLETQYF
TRBJ1-1,TRBV5-1,.,few,TGCGCCAGCAGCCGGGACGCGAACACTGAAGCTTTCTTT,CASSRDANTEAFF
TRBJ1-1,TRBV18,.,.,TGTGCCAGCTCCCCGAACCCTCAGCTGAACACTGAAGCTTTCTTT,CASSPNPQLNTEAFF
TRBJ2-3,TRBV6-1,.,few,TGTGCCAGCAGCCCCAGCCTTGCGGGGACAGATACGCAGTATTTT,CASSPSLAGTDTQYF
TRBJ2-5,TRBV7-9,.,.,TGTGCCAGCAGCTTGGGCGCGGAAGAGACCCAGTACTTC,CASSLGAEETQYF
TRBJ2-3,TRBV6-5,.,.,TGTGCCAGCAGTCACCGGGACGTCACAGATACGCAGTATTTT,CASSHRDVTDTQYF
TRBJ2-2,TRBV9,.,.,TGTGCCAGCAGGAGAAACACCGGGGAGCTGTTTTTT,CASRRNTGELFF
TRBJ2-2,TRBV7-9,.,.,TGTGCCAGCAGCTTCGGAAGGGTGGCCGGGGAGCTGTTTTTT,CASSFGRVAGELFF
TRBJ1-4,TRBV7-9,.,many,TGTGCCAGCAGCTTGGCTAATGGGGGTGAACTGTTTTTT,CASSLANGGELFF
TRBJ2-1,TRBV18,.,few,TGTGCCAGCTCCTTAGGTGACTACAATGAGCAGTTCTTC,CASSLGDYNEQFF
TRBJ1-5,TRBV6-5,.,.,TGTGCCAGCAAAAGCCCGGACCCCAGCAATCAGCCCCAGCATTTT,CASKSPDPSNQPQHF
TRBJ2-7,TRBV4-3,TRBD2,few,TGCGCCAGCAGCCAAGGGTCTAGCGGGAGCTCCTACGAGCAGTACTTC,CASSQGSSGSSYEQYF
TRBJ2-3,TRBV2,TRBD2,few,TGTGCCAGCAGCCTAGCGACTAGCGGGGCAGATACGCAGTATTTT,CASSLATSGADTQYF
TRBJ2-2,TRBV5-4,.,few,TGTGCCAGCAGCTTGGGCAGGGGGGAGCTGTTTTTT,CASSLGRGELFF
TRBJ1-1,TRBV4-2,.,.,TGTGCCAGCAGCTTGGAGACAGGCAGGAGTGCTTTCTTT,CASSLETGRSAFF